A single sample gave rise to the 28 T cell receptor beta chains below, sequenced in a study of cytomegalovirus exposure and HLA in healthy donors. 13 Jbeta primers and 60 Vbeta primers were used for the PCR. Profiling relied on immunoSEQ multiplex PCR, and the TCRdb table lists in-frame clones only, not all of them. This sample has 210,000 or so clones; around 89% occur once, and the top ten carry about 1%. Sequencing input: PBMCs. These receptors were taken from a woman aged 18-29 years in good health and CMV-seronegative.

The V gene is TRBV7-9, the J gene TRBJ1-2, with D perhaps TRBD1 (5 bases). The ends were cut back, 5 bases at V and 8 bases at J, with 15 bases in the middle. Germline values: CDR1 SEHNR, CDR2 FQNEAQ (reference sequence). This CDR3 spans 13 amino acids. The CDR3 DNA sequence: TGTGCCAGCAGCCCTAGGGGAGGGGAAGGCTACACCTTC. Amino acids: CASSPRGGEGYTF.

The V gene is TRBV13, the J gene TRBJ2-7, with D possibly matching TRBD2 (5 bases). Germline loops: CDR1 PRHDT, CDR2 FYEKMQ (reference sequence). V shed 4 bases and J shed 1 base, with 11 bases lying between them. The CDR3 contains 14 residues. In DNA form, the CDR3 reads TGTGCCAGCAGCTCCTTCGGGGAATCCTACGAGCAGTACTTC. Its translation: CASSSFGESYEQYF.

CDR3 sequence reads: CASSFGASLYEQYF. The CDR3 bases are TGTGCCAGCAGCTTTGGGGCCAGTTTATACGAGCAGTACTTC. The V call is TRBV11-2, the J call TRBJ2-7, with D maybe TRBD1 (5 bases). Trimming stripped 3 bases from V and 4 bases from J, with 13 bases between. The CDR3 has 14 amino acids. The germline CDR1 and CDR2 sequences are SGHAT and FQNNGV.

V usage is TRBV27 and J usage is TRBJ2-1; 9 positions agree with TRBD1. Germline V gives CDR1 MNHEY, CDR2 SMNVEV (reference sequence). Trimming removed 7 bases from V and 3 bases from J; junction bases left unmatched: 7. There are 15 residues in the CDR3. The CDR3 here is CASNKRDRDYNEQFF. The CDR3 coding sequence is TGTGCCAGCAACAAAAGGGACAGGGACTACAATGAGCAGTTCTTC.

This chain joins TRBV4-3 and TRBJ2-7; perhaps TRBD2 as D (5 bases). The CDR3 is 16 residues long. Trimming took 1 base from V and 5 from J, leaving 18 bases between them. CDR1 and CDR2 from the germline V gene are LGHNA and YSLEER. The CDR3 DNA follows: TGCGCCAGCAGCCAAGGGTCCGGAGGAAGGGCCCACGAGCAGTACTTC. Its protein product is CASSQGSGGRAHEQYF.

V and J are TRBV11-2 and TRBJ2-7; D is perhaps TRBD1 (5 bases). Trimming cost V 8 bases and J 2 bases, with 7 bases left between them. This CDR3 is built from 11 residues. CDR1 is SGHAT and CDR2 is FQNNGV in the germline V gene. CDR3 in amino acids: CASRTPYEQYF. The CDR3, as DNA: TGTGCCAGCCGGACACCCTACGAGCAGTACTTC. The full variable domain, completed using reference TRBV11-2 and TRBJ2-7, is EAGVAQSPRYKIIEKRQSVAFWCNPISGHATLYWYQQILGQGPKLLIQFQNNGVVDDSQLPKDRFSAERLKGVDSTLKIQPAKLEDSAVYLCASRTPYEQYFGPGTRLTVT.

This clone was seen more than once but under ten times. The chain carries TRBV11-2 and TRBJ1-3; unclear D gene. Germline V gene lookup returns CDR1 SGHAT and CDR2 FQNNGV. The CDR3 extends over 19 amino acids. V shed 1 base and J shed 0 bases, with 19 bases lying between them. CDR3 in amino acids: CASSLGGGVSALSGNTIYF. In DNA, the CDR3 is TGTGCCAGCAGCTTAGGAGGTGGGGTTAGCGCTCTCTCTGGAAACACCATATATTTT.

This sequence joins TRBV14 and TRBJ2-7; 7 bases align to TRBD1. V lost 2 bases to trimming and J lost 2 bases; unmatched junction nucleotides: 3. Germline V gene lookup returns CDR1 SGHDN and CDR2 FVKESK. CDR3 length: 14 amino acids. CDR3 sequence (DNA): TGTGCCAGCAGCCAAAGTCAGGGGGCCTACGAGCAGTACTTC. Translated, it gives CASSQSQGAYEQYF.

V and J are TRBV2 and TRBJ2-1; the D gene is possibly TRBD2 (5 bases). Germline CDR1 and CDR2: SNHLY and FYNNEI. Trimming took off 3 bases at V and 0 bases at J, with 9 bases between the two ends. CDR3 size: 15 residues. In DNA, the CDR3 is TGTGCCAGCAGTGACGAGGGTAGCTCCTACAATGAGCAGTTCTTC. It specifies CASSDEGSSYNEQFF.

The CDR3 reads CASSVDRGEQYF. CDR3 DNA sequence: TGCGCCAGCAGCGTCGACAGGGGCGAGCAGTACTTC. The genes are TRBV5-1 and TRBJ2-7, with TRBD1 matching over 8 bases. Germline V CDR1 and CDR2: SGHRS, YFSETQ. V lost 4 bases, J lost 6 bases, and 3 bases stayed unmatched. There are 12 residues in the CDR3.

The sample holds a few counts of this clone. The V call is TRBV5-6, the J call TRBJ1-5, with 7 bases matching TRBD1. The CDR3 sequence is 16 residues long. V was pared by 3 bases and J by 11 bases, with 17 bases of the junction left unmatched. The germline V gene encodes CDR1 SGHDT and CDR2 YYEEEE. CDR3: CASSWKGGQVIRAQHF. The CDR3 nucleotides read TGTGCCAGCAGCTGGAAGGGCGGACAGGTAATTCGAGCCCAGCATTTT.

The chain recombines TRBV5-1 with TRBJ2-6; 14 bases line up with TRBD2. Trimming took 4 bases from V and 1 from J; bases not matched to a gene: 13. The CDR3 covers 21 residues. Germline assignment: CDR1 SGHRS and CDR2 YFSETQ. The CDR3: CASSAAGLAGADVSGANVLTF. The CDR3 DNA follows: TGCGCCAGCAGCGCGGCGGGACTAGCGGGAGCAGATGTTTCTGGGGCCAACGTCCTGACTTTC.

This chain links TRBV9 with TRBJ1-2; D unclear. The CDR3 has 12 residues. With 3 bases removed from V and 9 bases from J, the gap between germline ends came to 12 bases. Germline loops: CDR1 SGDLS, CDR2 YYNGEE. Here the CDR3 reads CASSGQEIRYTF. The CDR3, as DNA: TGTGCCAGCAGCGGTCAAGAGATCCGCTACACCTTC.

J is TRBJ1-1 and V is TRBV10-1, with D perhaps matching TRBD1 (5 bases). Germline V gene data show CDR1 as WNHNN and CDR2 as SYGVQD (reference sequence). Trimming shortened V by 5 bases and J by 7 bases, and 14 bases separated the two germline ends. The CDR3 sequence is 13 residues long. Written as DNA, the CDR3 is TGCGCCAGCAGTTTTACAGGCAGGAGTGAAGCTTTCTTT. Its translation is CASSFTGRSEAFF.

The chain carries TRBV7-6 and TRBJ2-3; 8 nucleotides align to TRBD2. V shed 5 bases, J shed 1 base, and the junction held 11 bases outside the gene matches. The CDR3 runs to 17 residues. From germline, CDR1 is SGHVS and CDR2 FNYEAQ. CDR3 residues: CASSRRTSRRGTDTQYF. CDR3 nucleotides: TGTGCCAGCAGCCGTAGGACTAGCAGGAGGGGCACAGATACGCAGTATTTT.

The CDR3 DNA sequence: TGTGCCAGCAAGAATCCAAGAGCAAATGAGCAGTTCTTC. It is translated as CASKNPRANEQFF. This chain joins TRBV11-2 and TRBJ2-1; no reliable D call. The CDR3 totals 13 residues. Germline V gene lookup returns CDR1 SGHAT and CDR2 FQNNGV. Between the trimmed V and J ends, which lost 7 bases and 7 bases, there was a span of 14 bases.

A single count supports this clone. The chain combines TRBV9 with TRBJ2-3; D might be TRBD2 (6 bases). Germline loops: CDR1 SGDLS, CDR2 YYNGEE. The CDR3 contains 14 residues. Trimming cost V 3 bases and J 2 bases, with 10 bases left between them. This CDR3 is CASSARLVTDTQYF. CDR3 DNA: TGTGCCAGCAGCGCACGACTAGTCACAGATACGCAGTATTTT.

J is TRBJ2-1 and V is TRBV5-4, with 7 bases identical to TRBD2. The CDR3 runs to 17 residues. V shed 5 bases and J 2 bases; nucleotides not matched to a gene: 13. Germline V gene data show CDR1 as SGHNT and CDR2 as YYREEE (reference sequence). CDR3 DNA sequence: TGTGCCAGCAGTACTGGGTCCGGGACTAAGACCTACAATGAGCAGTTCTTC. It specifies CASSTGSGTKTYNEQFF.

The V and J genes are TRBV7-2 and TRBJ2-7, with 9 nucleotides matching TRBD1. This CDR3 spans 15 amino acids. Germline CDR1 is SGHTA and CDR2 is FQGNSA. V lost 7 bases, J lost 2 bases, and 9 bases stayed unmatched. CDR3 sequence (DNA): TGTGCCAGCACCTTCTCCGGGACAGGGACCTACGAGCAGTACTTC. This translates into CASTFSGTGTYEQYF.

The chain uses TRBV5-6 and TRBJ2-5; possibly TRBD2 for D (6 bases). Germline assignment: CDR1 SGHDT and CDR2 YYEEEE. V dropped 3 bases and J dropped 2 bases, with 11 bases sitting between them. This CDR3 has 14 residues. The CDR3 loop is CASSYSSDQETQYF. CDR3 sequence (DNA): TGTGCCAGCAGCTATTCTAGCGATCAAGAGACCCAGTACTTC.

The chain carries TRBV19 and TRBJ2-7; 9 bases align to TRBD1. Germline loops: CDR1 LNHDA, CDR2 SQIVND (reference sequence). The junction had 5 bases not matched to a gene; V was cut back by 1 base and J by 4 bases. This CDR3 spans 15 amino acids. This CDR3 is CASSIGGQGVYEQYF. The CDR3 bases are TGTGCCAGTAGTATAGGGGGACAGGGTGTGTACGAGCAGTACTTC. The entire variable domain, with the rest obtained from reference TRBV19 and TRBJ2-7, is as follows: DGGITQSPKYLFRKEGQNVTLSCEQNLNHDAMYWYRQDPGQGLRLIYYSQIVNDFQKGDIAEGYSVSREKKESFPLTVTSAQKNPTAFYLCASSIGGQGVYEQYFGPGTRLTVT.

This clone was recorded only once. This chain joins TRBV6-5 and TRBJ2-7, with TRBD1 matching over 7 bases. Germline V gene sequence: CDR1 MNHEY, CDR2 SVGAGI. Losses at the gene ends were 0 bases for V and 4 bases for J; bases not matched to a gene: 3. The CDR3 contains 14 residues. The CDR3 loop is CASSYSGGGYEQYF. The CDR3 nucleotides are TGTGCCAGCAGTTACTCAGGGGGCGGGTACGAGCAGTACTTC.

The chain recombines TRBV7-2 with TRBJ1-1, with D possibly being TRBD1 (5 bases). There are 15 residues in the CDR3. Trimming removed 1 base at V and 2 bases at J, with 11 bases between. CDR1 and CDR2 from the germline V gene are SGHTA and FQGNSA. The chain's CDR3 is CASSLGQTINTEAFF. The CDR3 nucleotides read TGTGCCAGCAGCTTAGGACAGACAATAAACACTGAAGCTTTCTTT.

The genes are TRBV7-2 and TRBJ1-2; D might be TRBD1 (6 bases). CDR1 is SGHTA and CDR2 is FQGNSA in the germline V gene. Trimming cost V 7 bases and J 2 bases, with 11 bases left between them. This CDR3 is 13 amino acids long. The CDR3 region is CASNDRWNYGYTF. CDR3 coding DNA: TGTGCCAGCAACGACAGGTGGAACTATGGCTACACCTTC.

V and J are TRBV6-6 and TRBJ1-1, with D perhaps TRBD1 (5 bases). CDR1 and CDR2 (germline): MNHNY, SVGAGI (reference sequence). This CDR3 region has 14 residues. Trimming stripped 6 bases from V and 1 base from J, with 12 bases between. The CDR3 sequence: CASSPKGANTEAFF. The CDR3 DNA sequence: TGTGCCAGCAGCCCTAAAGGGGCGAACACTGAAGCTTTCTTT.

V gene TRBV2 combines with J gene TRBJ1-1, with 8 positions matching TRBD1. Germline V gene data show CDR1 as SNHLY and CDR2 as FYNNEI. The junction had 5 bases not matched to a gene; V was cut back by 5 bases and J by 3 bases. This CDR3 spans 14 amino acids. This CDR3 is CASSTTGGDTEAFF. The CDR3 nucleotides read TGTGCCAGCAGTACCACAGGGGGGGACACTGAAGCTTTCTTT.

The gene calls are TRBV11-2 and TRBJ2-1, with 9 bases lining up with TRBD2. The CDR3 has 15 residues. CDR1 and CDR2 (germline): SGHAT, FQNNGV. V dropped 4 bases and J dropped 6; count of bases not matched to a gene: 7. CDR3 DNA sequence: TGTGCCAGCAGCTCCCTAGCGGGACGGCTCAATGAGCAGTTCTTC. Residues: CASSSLAGRLNEQFF.

V and J are TRBV7-6 and TRBJ2-3, with 8 positions matching TRBD1. V trimming: 4 bases; J trimming: 3 bases; junction bases outside the gene matches: 6. The germline CDR1 and CDR2 sequences are SGHVS and FNYEAQ. This CDR3 spans 15 amino acids. The CDR3: CASSSPGGGTDTQYF. As DNA, the CDR3 is TGTGCCAGCAGCTCCCCAGGGGGCGGGACAGATACGCAGTATTTT. Drawing the rest from reference TRBV7-6 and TRBJ2-3, the complete variable domain is GAGVSQSPRYKVTKRGQDVALRCDPISGHVSLYWYRQALGQGPEFLTYFNYEAQQDKSGLPNDRFSAERPEGSISTLTIQRTEQRDSAMYRCASSSPGGGTDTQYFGPGTRLTVL.